This T cell receptor (beta chain) was retrieved from a study of cytomegalovirus exposure and HLA in healthy donors. Study background: T cells numbering some 170 million yielded fewer than 140 million unique TCR beta sequences in an earlier analysis. The study's findings and limits: TRBV6-2, TRBV6-3 and other indistinguishable V segments were excluded. In an earlier analysis, in approximately 570 donors, most V segments appeared productive either ~87% or ~30% of the time.

The PCR had 60 Vbeta and 13 Jbeta primers. Sequenced by immunoSEQ multiplex PCR; TCRdb stores in-frame clones only, minus some. The listing contains about 140,000 clones. As concerns this clone: Its matching antigen is unknown.

J was trimmed by 0 bases and V by 1 base; bases with no gene match: 6. Germline V CDR1 and CDR2: MGHRA, YSYEKL. The CDR3 is 17 amino acids. This chain joins TRBV4-1 and TRBJ1-2, with TRBD1 matching 9 bases. This TCR derives from a male donor in good health and CMV-seronegative. Sequenced input: PBMCs. CDR3 amino acids: CASSQGGTGRANYGYTF. DNA for the CDR3: TGCGCCAGCAGCCAAGGAGGGACAGGGCGGGCTAACTATGGCTACACCTTC.